The entry below describes one TCR beta chain. Its antigen remains unidentified. CDR3 length: 11 residues. V gave up 4 bases and J gave up 11 bases, with 12 bases separating them. The germline V gene has CDR1 SGHNT and CDR2 YYREEE (reference sequence). This record belongs to a study of radiotherapy plus CTLA-4 blockade in lung cancer. About the study: In about 20% of patients, objective responses were seen; roughly 30% had disease control.

The table came from immunoSEQ multiplex PCR; TCRdb's copy has only in-frame clones and leaves some out. The sample has roughly 59,000 clones; around 68% are singletons. General study points: The study found tumor-derived TCR clones expanded in blood after radiotherapy plus ipilimumab.

The receptor's source is a human donor with non-small cell lung cancer whose response to radiotherapy plus ipilimumab could not be evaluated. Sample: peripheral blood, taken from a patient treated with radiotherapy plus ipilimumab. V usage is TRBV5-4 and J usage is TRBJ1-1; D uncertain. CDR3 sequence reads: CASSDLSRAFF. For the CDR3, the DNA is TGTGCCAGCAGCGATCTATCGAGGGCTTTCTTT.